This T cell receptor beta chain came from a study of blood T cell repertoires in COVID-19. The wider study: The United States, Italy and Spain were the sources of the acute and convalescent COVID-19 samples. PBMCs, B-cell-depleted T cells, or T cells provided the cDNA or gDNA that made up the material.

The authors' processing: The authors estimated nucleated cell counts from reference gene primer amplification. The repertoire was sequenced with immunoSEQ multiplex PCR; TCRdb's copy has only in-frame clones and lacks some. V and J calls and clone size are given by that table; D and trimming were obtained from the DNA. This sample yields roughly 30,000 clones, of which about 85% are seen a single time; roughly 15% belongs to the top ten. Per the germline V gene, CDR1 is SQVTM and CDR2 is ANQGSEA. Deletions cut 6 bases from V and 5 bases from J, with 7 bases between. This CDR3 is built from 11 residues. This clone was picked up a small number of times.

The TCR comes from a human donor with acute or convalescent COVID-19. The donor label of this sample is uncertain. The specimen was peripheral blood. The chain links TRBV29-1 to TRBJ2-2, with a possible D match to TRBD2 (5 bases). In DNA form, the CDR3 reads TGCAGCGTGAGGGATACCGGGGAGCTGTTTTTT. Protein: CSVRDTGELFF.